The 16 T cell receptor beta chains below come from one sample, sequenced in a study of T cells after yellow fever vaccination. MiXCR was run by TCRdb on the 5' RACE reads, yielding one entry per CDR3 protein. The sample has about 85,000 distinct CDR3 sequences; about 14% are singletons. Sample: CD8+ T cells not binding an NS4B(214-222) dextramer, sorted from PBMCs, taken roughly 20 days after the first yellow fever vaccination. The receptor source for this set is a man younger than 35 who received the YFV17D yellow fever vaccine.

The V and J genes are TRBV6-2 or TRBV6-3 and TRBJ2-5, with D perhaps matching TRBD2 (5 bases). Germline assignment: CDR1 MNHEY and CDR2 SVGEGT. Trimming cost V 1 base and J 2 bases, with 23 bases left between them. This CDR3 has 19 amino acids. The CDR3 DNA reads TGTGCCAGCAGTTACTTCGTCCATGTCGGGGTGACACGTCAAGAGACCCAGTACTTC. Translated, it gives CASSYFVHVGVTRQETQYF.

This clonotype was detected only a few times. The J gene is TRBJ2-2, the V gene TRBV7-2, with 10 bases aligning to TRBD1. Germline-derived CDR1 and CDR2 are SGHTA and FQGNSA. With V trimmed by 5 bases and J by 4 bases, 4 bases remained unmatched. The CDR3 length is 15 residues. CDR3 amino acids: CASSARDRGTGELFF. The DNA of the CDR3 is TGTGCCAGCAGCGCCCGGGACAGGGGCACCGGGGAGCTGTTTTTT.

The chain carries TRBV6-2 or TRBV6-3 and TRBJ1-2; no reliable D call. The CDR3 totals 13 residues. The V and J ends lost 8 bases and 2 bases respectively, with 12 bases between them. From germline, CDR1 is MNHEY and CDR2 SVGEGT. CDR3: CASSTTENYGYTF. In nucleotides, the CDR3 is TGTGCCAGCTCAACGACCGAGAACTATGGCTACACCTTC.

This clonotype was counted only a few times. This sequence joins TRBV5-1 and TRBJ1-2; 9 bases agree with TRBD1. The CDR3 has 16 amino acids. Germline CDR1 reads SGHRS; CDR2 reads YFSETQ. With V trimmed by 4 bases and J by 3 bases, 10 bases remained unmatched. CDR3 amino acids: CASSTTGTGLDYGYTF. The CDR3 nucleotides are TGCGCCAGCAGCACCACCGGGACAGGGCTGGACTATGGCTACACCTTC.

This clonotype was seen a few times. The V call is TRBV2, the J call TRBJ2-1; D may match TRBD1 or TRBD2 (5 bases each). V was trimmed by 8 bases and J by 4 bases, leaving 9 bases between them. CDR1 SNHLY and CDR2 FYNNEI come from the germline V gene. The CDR3 extends over 12 amino acids. Here the CDR3 reads CASGDGYNEQFF. DNA for the CDR3: TGTGCCAGCGGGGACGGTTACAATGAGCAGTTCTTC.

This clonotype occurred a few times. This chain joins TRBV4-1 and TRBJ1-2; 8 positions match TRBD1. The V and J ends lost 0 bases and 4 bases, in that order; junction bases with no gene match: 4. CDR1 and CDR2 from the germline V gene are MGHRA and YSYEKL. This CDR3 contains 15 residues. CDR3: CASSQDGTGFYGYTF. The CDR3 DNA is TGCGCCAGCAGCCAAGACGGGACAGGCTTCTATGGCTACACCTTC.

This chain links TRBV7-9 with TRBJ2-7; D is uncertain. CDR1 is SEHNR and CDR2 is FQNEAQ in the germline V gene (reference sequence). The CDR3 loop spans 13 amino acids. Trimming cost V 1 base and J 5 bases, with 9 bases left between them. DNA for the CDR3: TGTGCCAGCAGCTTAGGACGTGTGGACGAGCAGTACTTC. Encoded protein: CASSLGRVDEQYF.

This clonotype has a count of ten or more. CDR3 nucleotides: TGTGCCAGCAGCCTTCGGACAGCCCAAGAGACCCAGTACTTC. Protein sequence: CASSLRTAQETQYF. The chain recombines TRBV13 with TRBJ2-5, with D possibly being TRBD1 (6 bases). The CDR3 sequence is 14 residues long. Germline V CDR1 and CDR2: PRHDT, FYEKMQ (reference sequence). Trimming pared 5 bases from V and 1 base from J, leaving 11 bases between. Drawing the rest from reference TRBV13 and TRBJ2-5, the complete variable domain is AAGVIQSPRHLIKEKRETATLKCYPIPRHDTVYWYQQGPGQDPQFLISFYEKMQSDKGSIPDRFSAQQFSDYHSELNMSSLELGDSALYFCASSLRTAQETQYFGPGTRLLVL.

The chain carries TRBV5-8 and TRBJ2-5; D uncertain. This CDR3 spans 13 amino acids. Germline V gives CDR1 SGHTS, CDR2 YDEGEE. V shed 4 bases and J shed 5 bases, with 12 bases lying between them. The CDR3: CASSRHLGETQYF. In DNA, the CDR3 is TGTGCCAGCAGCCGACACCTGGGGGAGACCCAGTACTTC.

This clonotype appeared a few times. This chain joins TRBV11-2 and TRBJ1-4, with D perhaps TRBD1 (5 bases). This CDR3 has 17 residues. Germline V gives CDR1 SGHAT, CDR2 FQNNGV. The V gene lost 4 bases and the J gene lost 11 bases, with 26 bases spanning the gap. The CDR3 protein is CASSSSTSSTGVRKLFF. The CDR3 region has the DNA TGTGCCAGCAGCTCCAGCACCTCGAGTACAGGAGTCCGCAAACTGTTTTTT.

V usage is TRBV11-2 and J usage is TRBJ2-2; D gene unclear. This CDR3 has 15 residues. Per germline, CDR1 SGHAT and CDR2 FQNNGV. With 5 bases removed from V and 2 bases from J, the gap between germline ends came to 12 bases. The CDR3 coding sequence is TGTGCCAGCAGCGCTCCGGGCCTCAACACCGGGGAGCTGTTTTTT. Protein sequence: CASSAPGLNTGELFF.

The chain recombines TRBV6-5 with TRBJ2-7; no clear D. Trimming removed 0 bases at V and 3 bases at J, with 9 bases between. The CDR3 length is 14 residues. Germline lookup yields CDR1 MNHEY and CDR2 SVGAGI. The CDR3 reads CASSYSPADYEQYV. The CDR3 DNA sequence: TGTGCCAGCAGTTACTCCCCTGCAGACTACGAGCAGTACGTC.

This clonotype was counted only a few times. This chain uses TRBV12-3 or TRBV12-4 with TRBJ1-5; possibly TRBD1 for D (6 bases). Trimming left V 1 base short and J 5 bases short, with 12 bases between. The CDR3 spans 15 residues. The CDR3 region has the DNA TGTGCCAGCAGTTTAGAGGACAGCGTCGATCAGCCCCAGCATTTT. It codes for CASSLEDSVDQPQHF.

The chain carries TRBV4-2 and TRBJ1-6, with D possibly TRBD1 on 5 matching bases. The length of the CDR3 is 16 residues. Germline V CDR1 and CDR2: LGHNA, YNFKEQ. V lost 1 base and J lost 0, with 7 bases in between. The chain's CDR3 is CASSQGQNSYNSPLHF. The CDR3 nucleotides are TGTGCCAGCAGCCAAGGACAGAACTCCTATAATTCACCCCTCCACTTT.

The V and J genes are TRBV11-1 and TRBJ2-3; 7 bases are a match to TRBD2. The CDR3 consists of 19 residues. Germline V gene data show CDR1 as SGHAT and CDR2 as FQDESV (reference sequence). The J segment lost 3 bases and the V segment lost 6 bases, leaving 21 bases of the junction unmatched. The CDR3 DNA is TGTGCCAGCAGACCGCTCGTCCAGGTAGCGGGTTTAAGGACAGATACGCAGTATTTT. It is translated as CASRPLVQVAGLRTDTQYF.

This chain uses TRBV20-1 with TRBJ1-2, with TRBD1 identical over 8 bases. Germline CDR1 is DFQATT and CDR2 is SNEGSKA (reference sequence). V dropped 0 bases and J dropped 2; count of bases not matched to a gene: 5. This CDR3 contains 15 residues. CDR3 loop: CSARDVRTGNYGYTF. The CDR3 nucleotides are TGCAGTGCTAGAGACGTAAGGACAGGGAACTATGGCTACACCTTC.